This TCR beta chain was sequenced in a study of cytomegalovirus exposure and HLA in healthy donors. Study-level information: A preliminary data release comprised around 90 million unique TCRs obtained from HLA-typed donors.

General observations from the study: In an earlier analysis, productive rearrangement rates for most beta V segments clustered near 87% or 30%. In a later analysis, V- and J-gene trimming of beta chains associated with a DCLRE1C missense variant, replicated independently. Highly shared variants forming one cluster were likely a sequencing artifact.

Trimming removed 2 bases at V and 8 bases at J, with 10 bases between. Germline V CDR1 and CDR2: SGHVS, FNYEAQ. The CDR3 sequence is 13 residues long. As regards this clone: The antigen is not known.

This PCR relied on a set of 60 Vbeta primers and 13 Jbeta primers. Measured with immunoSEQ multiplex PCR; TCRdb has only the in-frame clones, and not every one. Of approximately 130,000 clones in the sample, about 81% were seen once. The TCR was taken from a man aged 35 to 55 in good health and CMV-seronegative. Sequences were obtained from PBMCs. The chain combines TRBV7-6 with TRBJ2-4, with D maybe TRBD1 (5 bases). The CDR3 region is CASSLRQGDIQYF. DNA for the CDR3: TGTGCCAGCAGCTTAAGGCAGGGTGACATTCAGTACTTC.